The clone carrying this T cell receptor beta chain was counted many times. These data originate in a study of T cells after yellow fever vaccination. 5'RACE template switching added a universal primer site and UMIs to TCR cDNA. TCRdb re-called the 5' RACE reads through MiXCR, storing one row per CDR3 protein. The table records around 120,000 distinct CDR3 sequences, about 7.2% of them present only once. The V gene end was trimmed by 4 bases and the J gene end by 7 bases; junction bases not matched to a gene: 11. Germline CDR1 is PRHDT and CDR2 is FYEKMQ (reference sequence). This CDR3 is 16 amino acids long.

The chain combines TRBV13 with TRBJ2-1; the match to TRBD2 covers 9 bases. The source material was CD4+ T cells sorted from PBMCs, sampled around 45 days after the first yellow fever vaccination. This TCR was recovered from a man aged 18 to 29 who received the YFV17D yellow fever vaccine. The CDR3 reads CASSSTGVAGENEQFF. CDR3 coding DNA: TGTGCCAGCAGCTCTACCGGGGTAGCGGGGGAAAATGAGCAGTTCTTC.